This T cell receptor beta chain was sequenced in a study of shared clonotypes between healthy human individuals (TCRdb year 2020). With respect to the entire study: A couple of women and a few men aged 18 to 49 years were included in the cohort. Per donor, three plates each were used for CD4 naive and CD4 memory, two for CD8 naive, and one for CD8 memory. To estimate repertoire size and how much clonotype sharing occurs between individuals, the study deeply sequenced the blood TCR repertoires of about five healthy adults. To increase sequencing depth and limit assay-specific biases, different laboratories used diverse techniques to prepare libraries and sequence TCR repertoires. Between about 0.9 and 10 billion PBMCs per donor were obtained by leukapheresis.

Using the deep immunoSEQ assay, multiplex PCR amplified TCR CDR3 regions from genomic DNA. Genomic DNA extracted from each cell subset was distributed evenly over all wells of several immunoSEQ 96-well plates, and each plate served as one replicate. Each replicate PCR for sorted subsets received roughly 0.2 ug genomic DNA, equal to around 32,000 T cell genomes. Purified libraries were quantified with a Qubit 3.0 fluorometer, sized on a Bioanalyzer 2100, and re-quantified with the KAPA Library Quantification kit. Every immunoSEQ 96-well plate was sequenced on a separate single-read 150-cycle Illumina NextSeq 550 flow cell. The authors processed their data as follows. The immunoSEQ output contained only junctional sequences without quality scores, so filtering could not match that applied to full-length reads. To assign V/J genes and CDR3, sequences were annotated against IMGT germline references using PyIR, a Python wrapper for IgBLAST v1.9. Any read was removed if the V/J assignment was weak (E-value above 1e-6), the CDR3 was missing, or the read contained stop codons, out-of-frame junctions, or ambiguous translated residues. V3J clonotypes were defined as sequences sharing an identical inferred V gene, J gene, and CDR3 amino acid sequence. Percentage overlap between repertoires was calculated by dividing the number of shared unique clonotypes by the size of the smaller repertoire. Repertoire richness was assessed with RTK rarefaction, the Chao1 estimator, and Recon v2.1 estimates of unobserved clonotypes. For all TCRbeta clonotypes obtained by the gDNA method from a few donors, generation probabilities were computed with OLGA. Imported from immuneACCESS, the table was reduced by TCRdb to in-frame sequences with V and J called. These copies leave out some clones; in studies compared against another copy, an unresolved V gene accounts for under half, and the cause of the remainder is not known. The V and J calls and clone size come from that table; D and trimming were worked out from the DNA. Across this sample there are around 2.5 million clones, with approximately 94% seen only once. The ten largest clones capture around 0.4% of the sample.

Donors were healthy HIV-negative adults with no recently reported acute infections or vaccinations. Only Caucasian adults living in Nashville, Tennessee, USA were represented among the donors. CD4+ T cells were enriched by magnetic negative selection; naive cells were then positively selected on CD45RA, and the negative fraction formed the memory subset. After blood collection by leukapheresis, PBMCs were isolated using Ficoll-Histopaque density gradient centrifugation and then cryopreserved in the vapor phase of liquid nitrogen. Analytical flow cytometry was used to check the purity and quantity of each magnetically sorted T cell population. Genomic DNA was isolated from each sorted fraction and quantified by UV absorbance on a Nanodrop 2000c. What the authors observed across the whole study: Incomplete sequencing was indicated by rarefaction of sorted-subset datasets, despite the large sequencing depth. About 4.5% of naive CD4, 3.5% of naive CD8, 2.3% of memory CD4, and 0.35% to 0.4% of memory CD8 clonotypes were shared across several donors. Based on pairwise subsampling, the degree of clonotype sharing among donors was expected to be affected by sequencing depth. Clonotypes shared by all four sorted-subset donors showed higher generation probabilities than non-shared clonotypes. Because the study included a small number of donors, the genetic and exposure-history diversity represented was limited. Estimated clonotype richness was generally larger for naive than for memory subsets. Sampling was limited to blood, and TCR repertoires in tissue likely differ from TCR repertoires in blood.

The CDR3 holds 17 amino acids from the cysteine to the phenylalanine. This entry keeps only the CDR3 DNA: 51 bases, framed from base 1. V is pruned by 2 bases and J by 1 base, leaving 6 bases of the junction without a gene match. Sequences SGHVS (CDR1) and FNYEAQ (CDR2) are obtained from the germline V gene. As to this clone: No cognate antigen has been identified for it. Base qualities are not provided; no much larger clone lies one nucleotide away.

The rearrangement combines TRBV7-6 with TRBJ2-1, with TRBD2 matching 9 junction bases. The sequenced sample was naive CD4+ T cells from PBMCs. Taken with the paper, the label for cell subset or site translates to: CD45RA+ positively selected. The clonotype was recovered from a man aged 18 to 29 in good health. Some clones in this sample may be carry-over from other donors' samples. The CDR3 sequence is CASSLLSSGSSYNEQFF. Read as DNA, the sequence is TGTGCCAGCAGCTTACTTAGTAGCGGGAGTTCCTACAATGAGCAGTTCTTC.